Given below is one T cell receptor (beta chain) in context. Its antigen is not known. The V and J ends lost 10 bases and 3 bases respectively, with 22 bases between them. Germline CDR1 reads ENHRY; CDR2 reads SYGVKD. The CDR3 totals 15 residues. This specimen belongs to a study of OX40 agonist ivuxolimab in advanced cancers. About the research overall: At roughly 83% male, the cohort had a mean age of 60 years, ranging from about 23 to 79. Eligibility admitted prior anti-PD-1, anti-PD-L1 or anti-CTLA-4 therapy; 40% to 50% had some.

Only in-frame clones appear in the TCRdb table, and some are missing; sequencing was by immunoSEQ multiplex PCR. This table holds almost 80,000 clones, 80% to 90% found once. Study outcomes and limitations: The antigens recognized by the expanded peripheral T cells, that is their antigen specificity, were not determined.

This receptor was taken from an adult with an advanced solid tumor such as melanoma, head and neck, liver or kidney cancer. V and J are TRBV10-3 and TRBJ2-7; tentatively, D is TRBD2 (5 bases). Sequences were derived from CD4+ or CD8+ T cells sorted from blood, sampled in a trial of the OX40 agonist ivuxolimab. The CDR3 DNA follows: TGTGCCAGCAGCCAACGGCCGGGGTCGAACTACGAGCAGTACTTC. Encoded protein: CASSQRPGSNYEQYF.